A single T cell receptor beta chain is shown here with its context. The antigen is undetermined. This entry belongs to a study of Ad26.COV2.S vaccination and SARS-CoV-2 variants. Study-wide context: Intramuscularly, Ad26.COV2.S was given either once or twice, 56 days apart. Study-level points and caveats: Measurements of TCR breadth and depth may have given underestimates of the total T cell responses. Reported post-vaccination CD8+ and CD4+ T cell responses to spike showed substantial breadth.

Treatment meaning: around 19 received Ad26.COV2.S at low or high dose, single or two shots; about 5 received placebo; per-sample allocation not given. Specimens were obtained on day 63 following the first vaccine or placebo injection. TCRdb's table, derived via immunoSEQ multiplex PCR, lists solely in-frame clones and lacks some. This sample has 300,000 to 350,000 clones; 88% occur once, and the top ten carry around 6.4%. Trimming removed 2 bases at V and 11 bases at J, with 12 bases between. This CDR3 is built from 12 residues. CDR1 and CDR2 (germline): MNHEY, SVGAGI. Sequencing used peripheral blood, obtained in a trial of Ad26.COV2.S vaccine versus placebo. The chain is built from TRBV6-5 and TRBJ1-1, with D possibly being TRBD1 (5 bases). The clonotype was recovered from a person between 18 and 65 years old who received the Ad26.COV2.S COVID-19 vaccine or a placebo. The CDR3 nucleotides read TGTGCCAGCAGTTACGAGGGGCGCGTCGCTTTCTTT. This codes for CASSYEGRVAFF.